This T cell receptor (beta chain) was captured by sequencing in a study of T-cell memory formation after mild COVID-19. Study-wide results and caveats: CD4+ contracting clones were mainly CM and EM; CD8+ ones, EMRA.

The germline V gene has CDR1 SGDLS and CDR2 YYNGEE. With 3 bases clipped from V and 2 bases from J, the junction kept 4 bases outside the gene matches. This CDR3 is built from 14 residues. TCR alpha and TCR beta cDNA libraries carrying sample barcodes and UMIs came from 5'RACE with constant-segment primers. TCRdb used MiXCR to reprocess the 5' RACE reads, holding one entry per CDR3 protein. The data contain roughly 410,000 distinct CDR3 sequences, roughly 24% of them singletons. On this clonotype: No antigen is known for it.

The TCR sequence derives from an adult woman who had mild COVID-19 (a few samples of this study predate the infection). Cell type and time point are not known. The V gene is TRBV9, the J gene TRBJ2-7; 8 nucleotides line up with TRBD1. The material sequenced was PBMCs or a T cell subset sorted from them (not recorded which). DNA of the CDR3: TGTGCCAGCAGCGGGCCGGGACAGGCCTACGAGCAGTACTTC. It yields the protein CASSGPGQAYEQYF.